The rows below give T cell receptor beta chains drawn from one sample of a study of beta chain features in type 1 diabetes. Profiled with immunoSEQ multiplex PCR; TCRdb holds only in-frame clones, not every one. Here the sample spans about 120,000 clones, approximately 15% being singletons. Source material: central memory CD4+ T cells from blood. Receptor source: a man between 18 and 29 years old with type 1 diabetes. CDR3s include the opening cysteine and the closing phenylalanine or tryptophan. The D gene is left open where the match is weak. Where a row states a size, it is once, few, many or the class of an expanded clone; other rows omit it.

>TRBJ2-5|.|TRBV5-4|many
TGTGCCAGCAGCTTGGACTGGGGGGAGACCCAGTACTTC
CASSLDWGETQYF
>TRBJ2-1|.|TRBV29-1|many
TGCAGCGTTTCTAGCGCGGATGAGCAGTTCTTC
CSVSSADEQFF
>TRBJ1-1|.|TRBV15|.
TGTGCCACCAGCAGAGCCGTCGGGAGGGTCGACACTGAAGCTTTCTTT
CATSRAVGRVDTEAFF
>TRBJ1-2|.|TRBV6-5|.
TGTGCCAGCAGTTACTCGACGGATACCACCATCGGCTACACCTTC
CASSYSTDTTIGYTF
>TRBJ2-7|.|TRBV30|few
TGTGCCTGGAGTCGCTTCGATCGGGAGTTATACGAGCAGTACTTC
CAWSRFDRELYEQYF
>TRBJ1-6|.|TRBV28|.
TGTGCCAGCAGCCACCGCTTAGGCAGCTATAATTCACCCCTCCACTTT
CASSHRLGSYNSPLHF
>TRBJ2-4|TRBD2|TRBV29-1|many
TGCAGCGTTCGGGGGGTCGAAAACATTCAGTACTTC
CSVRGVENIQYF
>TRBJ2-7|TRBD1|TRBV10-3|few
TGTGCCATCAGCCCTCCGGGGACAGGGAATAACGAGCAGTACTTC
CAISPPGTGNNEQYF
>TRBJ1-6|.|TRBV7-2|.
TGTGCCAGCAGCCTACTGGGAGCGGCGCCCCTCCACTTT
CASSLLGAAPLHF
>TRBJ1-1|.|TRBV29-1|many
TGCAGCGTTGGGAACGGGTTCACTGAAGCTTTCTTT
CSVGNGFTEAFF
>TRBJ1-1|.|TRBV7-3|.
TGTGCCAGCAGCTTTAGCGACACGAACACTGAAGCTTTCTTT
CASSFSDTNTEAFF
>TRBJ2-3|TRBD2|TRBV4-3|few
TGCGCCAGCAGCCTCTTCCGGACTAGCAACCCAGATACGCAGTATTTT
CASSLFRTSNPDTQYF
>TRBJ2-7|.|TRBV29-1|few
TGCAGCGTTGGAACGAGGAACGAGCAGTACTTC
CSVGTRNEQYF
>TRBJ2-1|TRBD1|TRBV7-2|once
TGTGCCAGCAGCACGGACAGGGGATCGGTGAGTGAGCAGTTCTTC
CASSTDRGSVSEQFF
>TRBJ2-5|.|TRBV18|.
TGTGCCAGCTCACCATGGGGACAAGAGACCCAGTACTTC
CASSPWGQETQYF
>TRBJ2-3|TRBD2|TRBV7-2|many
TGTGCCGGAAGACTAGCGGTCTCCACAGATACGCAGTATTTT
CAGRLAVSTDTQYF
>TRBJ2-3|TRBD2|TRBV5-6|few
TGTGCCAGCAGCCCGATAAAGAGCGGGAGCGCAGATACGCAGTATTTT
CASSPIKSGSADTQYF
>TRBJ1-2|TRBD1|TRBV29-1|few
TGCAGCGCCGGACAGGGACGTGGCTACACCTTC
CSAGQGRGYTF
>TRBJ2-7|.|TRBV19|.
TGTGCCAGCTCGGGGCAGTTATACGAGCAGTACTTC
CASSGQLYEQYF
>TRBJ1-6|.|TRBV5-1|few
TGCGCCAGCAGCTCACAGGGTAGTGCCTATAATTCACCCCTCCACTTT
CASSSQGSAYNSPLHF
>TRBJ2-3|TRBD2|TRBV5-4|few
TGTGCCAGCAGCTTGAGGGCGGGAGAAGGAGATACGCAGTATTTT
CASSLRAGEGDTQYF
>TRBJ1-1|TRBD1|TRBV30|few
TGTGCCTGGAGTGACAGGGGGCTGTACACTGAAGCTTTCTTT
CAWSDRGLYTEAFF
>TRBJ1-1|.|TRBV30|few
TGTGCCTGGAGTGTAAATTCCGGGACTGAAGCTTTCTTT
CAWSVNSGTEAFF
>TRBJ2-5|.|TRBV7-3|.
TGTGCCAGCAGCCTCGGACCGGGGGGCGGGCCAGAGACCCAGTACTTC
CASSLGPGGGPETQYF
>TRBJ1-2|.|TRBV14|.
TGTGCCAGCAGTAAGAACCTTCTCGTCAACTATGGCTACACCTTC
CASSKNLLVNYGYTF
>TRBJ1-1|.|TRBV30|.
TGTGCCTGGAGTGTAAGGCTGGGCACTGAAGCTTTCTTT
CAWSVRLGTEAFF
>TRBJ2-7|.|TRBV29-1|few
TGCAGCGGGGGGCTCTCCTACGAGCAGTACTTC
CSGGLSYEQYF
>TRBJ1-1|.|TRBV7-9|.
TGTGCCAGTTGCAGGGAGAGTTTTTTTGGAGGCACTGAAGCTTTCTTT
CASCRESFFGGTEAFF
>TRBJ1-2|.|TRBV7-9|few
TGTGCCAGCAGCTTAGCGGGACGGGACGACTACACCTTC
CASSLAGRDDYTF
>TRBJ2-1|.|TRBV9|.
TGTGCCAGCAGCGCTACTACGAGTACCGAGCAGTTCTTC
CASSATTSTEQFF
>TRBJ1-5|.|TRBV13|.
TGTGCCAGCAGCTCGACACCGAATCAGCCCCAGCATTTT
CASSSTPNQPQHF
>TRBJ1-1|.|TRBV7-9|.
TGTGCCAGCAGCCCAACAGGGAGCTCCACTGAAGCTTTCTTT
CASSPTGSSTEAFF
>TRBJ2-7|TRBD2|TRBV7-2|.
TGTGCCAGCAGCGAATCTAGCGGGCGATCCTACGAGCAGTACTTC
CASSESSGRSYEQYF
>TRBJ2-3|.|TRBV6-6|.
TGTGCCAGCATCCAGGAGGAGTATGTGGTTACGCAGTATTTT
CASIQEEYVVTQYF
>TRBJ2-3|.|TRBV29-1|few
TGCAGCGTTGAAGGACAGGTGGGCACAGATACGCAGTATTTT
CSVEGQVGTDTQYF
>TRBJ2-6|.|TRBV2|few
TGTGCCAGCAGTAGGGGTGGTGGGGCCAACGTCCTGACTTTC
CASSRGGGANVLTF
>TRBJ2-7|.|TRBV15|few
TGTGCCACCAGCAGAGAACTCTCCTACGAGCAGTACTTC
CATSRELSYEQYF
>TRBJ2-3|.|TRBV28|.
TGTGCCAGCAGTTCGGGCGGGCGGGGCACAGATACGCAGTATTTT
CASSSGGRGTDTQYF
>TRBJ1-4|.|TRBV30|few
TGTGCCTGGAGAGAGGGGGGTGAAAAACTGTTTTTT
CAWREGGEKLFF
>TRBJ2-7|TRBD2|TRBV28|few
TGTGCCAGCAACGAATGGGAGCGGGGGAGCTACGAGCAGTACTTC
CASNEWERGSYEQYF
>TRBJ1-1|TRBD1|TRBV28|few
TGTGCCAGCAGGATACGACAGGGGGCAACTGAAGCTTTCTTT
CASRIRQGATEAFF
>TRBJ2-3|TRBD2|TRBV9|.
TGTGCCAGCAGCAGAGCGGGGGATACGCAGTATTTT
CASSRAGDTQYF
>TRBJ2-1|TRBD2|TRBV27|many
TGTGCCAGCAGTGGGCTAGCGGGTAGTCCCCGCTACAATGAGCAGTTCTTC
CASSGLAGSPRYNEQFF
>TRBJ2-3|.|TRBV6-5|.
TGTGCCAGCAGTTACAGGAGGTCTAGCACAGATACGCAGTATTTT
CASSYRRSSTDTQYF
>TRBJ2-1|.|TRBV2|.
TGTGCCAGCAGTGGAGACGGTGAGCAGTTCTTC
CASSGDGEQFF
>TRBJ2-3|.|TRBV7-2|few
TGTGCCAGCAGCTCTTACACAGATACGCAGTATTTT
CASSSYTDTQYF
>TRBJ2-3|TRBD2|TRBV5-8|few
TGTGCCAGCAGCCCCCGGCTGACTAGCGGAAGCACAGATACGCAGTATTTT
CASSPRLTSGSTDTQYF